Given below is one T cell receptor (beta chain) in context. Germline CDR1 and CDR2: MNHEY and SMNVEV (reference sequence). V lost 4 bases to trimming and J lost 8 bases; unmatched junction nucleotides: 13. The CDR3 is made up of 16 amino acids. The data were taken from a study of blood T cell repertoires in COVID-19. The data were produced by immunoSEQ multiplex PCR, yet TCRdb's version contains in-frame clones alone and is incomplete. The sample lists about 480,000 clones, 89% occurring once. V and J are TRBV27 and TRBJ2-1, with 8 bases matching TRBD2. The clonotype originates from a man aged 18 to 30 with COVID-19, enrolled during active disease. Sequencing was carried out using peripheral blood. CDR3 sequence: CASSSSRSGGPYEQFF. Written as DNA, the CDR3 is TGTGCCAGCAGTTCCTCTAGATCGGGAGGGCCCTATGAGCAGTTCTTC.